The rows below give T cell receptor beta chains drawn from one sample of a study of lymphopenia after photon versus proton radiotherapy. Repertoires were generated with immunoSEQ multiplex PCR, while TCRdb's copy carries only in-frame clones and drops some. Among roughly 5,000 clones listed, 88% were seen once. Material: peripheral blood, obtained from a patient treated with photon-based radiotherapy. The receptors come from a man older than 75 with cholangiocarcinoma. CDR3s include the opening cysteine and the closing phenylalanine or tryptophan. The D gene is left open where the match is weak. Not every row has a clone size; where given, it reads once, few, many or a size class.

DNA: TGTGCCAGCAGGGGAGTCGGGACAGGCTATGGCTACACCTTC; CDR3: CASRGVGTGYGYTF; V: TRBV27; size: .; J: TRBJ1-2; D: TRBD1
DNA: TGCGCCAGCAGCTTGGGACAGTCTAACTATGGCTACACCTTC; CDR3: CASSLGQSNYGYTF; V: TRBV5-1; size: medium-sized; J: TRBJ1-2; D: .
DNA: TGTGCCAGCAGCTTTGGGTCTCGCCCCGGGGCTTTCTTT; CDR3: CASSFGSRPGAFF; V: TRBV13; size: few; J: TRBJ1-1; D: .
DNA: TGCGCCAGCAGCCCACCCCCAGCGAACTCCTACGAGCAGTACTTC; CDR3: CASSPPPANSYEQYF; V: TRBV4-1; size: .; J: TRBJ2-7; D: .
DNA: TGTGCCAGCAGCTTAGATTCACCTTCCTACAATGAGCAGTTCTTC; CDR3: CASSLDSPSYNEQFF; V: TRBV11-3; size: .; J: TRBJ2-1; D: .
DNA: TGCGCCAGCAAGGGGACAGGGGAGGGAGATACGCAGTATTTT; CDR3: CASKGTGEGDTQYF; V: TRBV5-1; size: .; J: TRBJ2-3; D: TRBD1
DNA: TGTGCCAGCAGCCGTGGTGGGTCGGACACCATATATTTT; CDR3: CASSRGGSDTIYF; V: TRBV7-2; size: once; J: TRBJ1-3; D: .
DNA: TGCGCCAGCAGCCCCGGTTCCGGGGTGAGGGAGCAGTACTTC; CDR3: CASSPGSGVREQYF; V: TRBV5-1; size: .; J: TRBJ2-7; D: .
DNA: TGTGCCAGTAGTAGACAGACTGAAGCTTTCTTT; CDR3: CASSRQTEAFF; V: TRBV19; size: once; J: TRBJ1-1; D: .
DNA: TGCGCCAGCAGAGGGGACAGCACAGATACGCAGTATTTT; CDR3: CASRGDSTDTQYF; V: TRBV5-1; size: .; J: TRBJ2-3; D: .
DNA: TGCGCCAGCAGAGATGGGCGGGAGAGCTCCTATAATTCACCCCTCCACTTT; CDR3: CASRDGRESSYNSPLHF; V: TRBV5-1; size: .; J: TRBJ1-6; D: .
DNA: TGCAGCTCCTCCGGAAACACCGGGGAGCTGTTTTTT; CDR3: CSSSGNTGELFF; V: TRBV29-1; size: once; J: TRBJ2-2; D: .